These T cell receptor beta chains were read from a single sample in a study of regulatory T cells in long-lasting Graves disease. Each CDR3 protein is one row after TCRdb ran MiXCR on the multiplex PCR reads. This sample has roughly 420,000 distinct CDR3 sequences, with about a sixth found just once. Another study also made use of these data, one on T cells in Graves' hyperthyroidism and ophthalmopathy.

The source was peripheral blood mononuclear cells (PBMCs), collected at new diagnosis, from a patient treated with antithyroid drugs. The receptors originated from a woman younger than 45 with Graves disease. The CDR3 runs from the conserved cysteine through the conserved F or W. The order of the fields is V gene, D gene, clone size, J gene, CDR3 DNA, CDR3 protein. D genes are given only for firm matches. A row's size may be missing; if present it is once, few, many or a size class.

V: TRBV11-2
D: TRBD2
size: many
J: TRBJ2-7
DNA: TGTGCCAGCAGCTCCTCCAGGGGGACTAGCGGCTACGAGCAGTACTTC
CDR3: CASSSSRGTSGYEQYF

V: TRBV20-1
D: .
size: many
J: TRBJ2-7
DNA: TGCAGTGCACCGGACCTCTACGAGCAGTACTTC
CDR3: CSAPDLYEQYF

V: TRBV6-5
D: TRBD2
size: many
J: TRBJ2-7
DNA: TGTGCCAGCAGTTTTCGACTAGCGGGAGGGGGCCTCTCCTACGAGCAGTACTTC
CDR3: CASSFRLAGGGLSYEQYF

V: TRBV12-3/TRBV12-4
D: .
size: .
J: TRBJ2-5
DNA: TGTGCCAGCAATATTCTAGGGGTGGAGACCCAGTACTTC
CDR3: CASNILGVETQYF

V: TRBV10-2
D: .
size: many
J: TRBJ2-5
DNA: TGCGCCAGCAGTGATCCCCATCTAGCGCAAGAGACCCAGTACTTC
CDR3: CASSDPHLAQETQYF

V: TRBV11-2
D: TRBD2
size: many
J: TRBJ2-3
DNA: TGTGCCAGCAGCACCCTGGGGACTAGCGGAGCCGCGGATACGCAGTATTTT
CDR3: CASSTLGTSGAADTQYF

V: TRBV5-1
D: TRBD2
size: many
J: TRBJ2-1
DNA: TGCGCCAGCAGCCCGGGACTAGCGGTCGGGGATGAGCAGTTCTTC
CDR3: CASSPGLAVGDEQFF

V: TRBV4-3
D: .
size: many
J: TRBJ1-1
DNA: TGCGCCAGCAGCCAAGATCCCTTTTCCAGGATGGAAACTGAAGCTTTCTTT
CDR3: CASSQDPFSRMETEAFF

V: TRBV9
D: TRBD2
size: many
J: TRBJ2-7
DNA: TGTGCCAGCAGCGTAGGAACTAGCGGGAAATACGAGCAGTACTTC
CDR3: CASSVGTSGKYEQYF

V: TRBV12-3/TRBV12-4
D: .
size: many
J: TRBJ2-5
DNA: TGTGCCAGCAGTTTTGGACAGACACAAGAGACCCAGTACTTC
CDR3: CASSFGQTQETQYF

V: TRBV6-1
D: .
size: many
J: TRBJ1-1
DNA: TGTGCCAGCAGTAAAGACCTACACACTGAAGCTTTCTTT
CDR3: CASSKDLHTEAFF

V: TRBV2
D: .
size: many
J: TRBJ2-5
DNA: TGTGCCAGCACCCTAGGTGGGGTGTATAGGGACTTC
CDR3: CASTLGGVYRDF

V: TRBV5-1
D: .
size: .
J: TRBJ2-2
DNA: TGCGCCAGCACTGCAAGCACCGGGGAGCTGTTTTTT
CDR3: CASTASTGELFF

V: TRBV6-1
D: .
size: once
J: TRBJ2-3
DNA: TGTGCCAGCAGCTCGCCTCCAGCTGGATGGGGCCCAGATACGCAGTATTTT
CDR3: CASSSPPAGWGPDTQYF

V: TRBV10-3
D: TRBD1
size: few
J: TRBJ2-3
DNA: TGTGCCATCAGTGATAGACAGGGCGGCACAGATACGCAGTATTTT
CDR3: CAISDRQGGTDTQYF

V: TRBV5-8
D: TRBD1
size: .
J: TRBJ2-5
DNA: TGTGCCAGCAGCTCCGGACAGGGGGCGAAGGAGACCCAGTACTTC
CDR3: CASSSGQGAKETQYF

V: TRBV4-3
D: .
size: .
J: TRBJ1-2
DNA: TGCGCCAGCAGCCAAGATCTAAATTACTACACCTTC
CDR3: CASSQDLNYYTF

V: TRBV5-1
D: .
size: many
J: TRBJ2-1
DNA: TGTGCCAGCAGCTTAGCTGTAAATGAGCAGTTCTTC
CDR3: CASSLAVNEQFF

V: TRBV3-1
D: .
size: many
J: TRBJ2-7
DNA: TGTGCCAGCAGCCCCCGGTCATGGGGGACCTACGAGCAGTACTTC
CDR3: CASSPRSWGTYEQYF

V: TRBV27
D: .
size: few
J: TRBJ1-5
DNA: TGTGCCAGCAGTCCCTTTGAAAGCGGCAATCAGCCCCAGCATTTT
CDR3: CASSPFESGNQPQHF

V: TRBV12-3/TRBV12-4
D: .
size: few
J: TRBJ1-1
DNA: TGTGCCAGCAGCCTCGGGGCGGATGAAGCTTTCTTT
CDR3: CASSLGADEAFF

V: TRBV9
D: .
size: few
J: TRBJ2-3
DNA: TGTGCCAGCAGCCCTAGCGAGAGAACGCAGTATTTT
CDR3: CASSPSERTQYF

V: TRBV15
D: TRBD1
size: many
J: TRBJ1-4
DNA: TGTGCCACCACCAAGGGAGGAACAGGGGGCAATGAAAAACTGTTTTTT
CDR3: CATTKGGTGGNEKLFF

V: TRBV15
D: .
size: .
J: TRBJ1-5
DNA: TGTGCCACCAGCACCTCCGTAGGAACTTATAGCAATCAGCCCCAGCATTTT
CDR3: CATSTSVGTYSNQPQHF

V: TRBV2
D: TRBD1
size: many
J: TRBJ2-4
DNA: TGTGCCAGCAGATCCGGGACAGCTATTCAGTACTTC
CDR3: CASRSGTAIQYF

V: TRBV28
D: .
size: many
J: TRBJ1-2
DNA: TGTGCCAGCAGTTTAGCCGGACAGAGTCGGGATGGCTACACCTTC
CDR3: CASSLAGQSRDGYTF

V: TRBV27
D: .
size: .
J: TRBJ2-3
DNA: TGTGCCAGCAGCGTAGTGGGGGACACCGGCGGCGGAGATACGCAGTATTTT
CDR3: CASSVVGDTGGGDTQYF

V: TRBV2
D: TRBD2
size: many
J: TRBJ2-2
DNA: TGTGCCAGCAGCAGACTAGCGGGAGGACCGAACACCGGGGAGCTGTTTTTT
CDR3: CASSRLAGGPNTGELFF

V: TRBV15
D: .
size: few
J: TRBJ1-1
DNA: TGTGCCACCAGCAGAATTAGGACGGTGAACACTGAAGCTTTCTTT
CDR3: CATSRIRTVNTEAFF

V: TRBV6-2/TRBV6-3
D: .
size: few
J: TRBJ2-7
DNA: TGTGCCAGCAGTCTCCGCCCGGGACCGTTTGAAGAGCAGTACTTC
CDR3: CASSLRPGPFEEQYF

V: TRBV24-1
D: TRBD2
size: many
J: TRBJ2-1
DNA: TGTGCCACCAGTTTAGCGGGAATGGGGTACAATGAGCAGTTCTTC
CDR3: CATSLAGMGYNEQFF